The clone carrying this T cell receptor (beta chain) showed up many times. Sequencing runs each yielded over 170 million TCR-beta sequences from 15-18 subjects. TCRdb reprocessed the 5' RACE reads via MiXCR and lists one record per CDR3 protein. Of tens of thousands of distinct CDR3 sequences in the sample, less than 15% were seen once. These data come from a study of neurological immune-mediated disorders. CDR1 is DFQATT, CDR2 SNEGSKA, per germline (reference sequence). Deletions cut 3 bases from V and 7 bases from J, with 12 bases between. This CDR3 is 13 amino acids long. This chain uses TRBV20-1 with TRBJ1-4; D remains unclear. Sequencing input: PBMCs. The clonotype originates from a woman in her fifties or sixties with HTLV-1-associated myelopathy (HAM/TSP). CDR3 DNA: TGCAGTGCTAGGCCACCGGGCCGTGAAAAACTGTTTTTT. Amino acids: CSARPPGREKLFF.